Listed here are 29 T cell receptor beta chains from one sample, sequenced in a study of blood T cells in healthy people across ages. The second PCR ran roughly 6 to 12 cycles with a sample-barcoded 5' primer and J-beta primers. Using its own MiXCR run on the 5' RACE reads, TCRdb lists one record per CDR3 protein. The sample comprises about 1.6 million distinct CDR3 sequences, 30% to 35% of which are singletons, and about 10% rests with the top ten. The sequencing input was blood. Receptor source: a woman in her 30s in good health.

This clonotype was observed a few times. The chain joins TRBV2 to TRBJ1-5; 8 bases are a match to TRBD1. CDR1 SNHLY and CDR2 FYNNEI come from the germline V gene. The J segment lost 9 bases and the V segment lost 8 bases, leaving 15 bases of the junction unmatched. The CDR3 length is 15 residues. CDR3 in DNA: TGTGCCAGCGTCCCCGGACAGGGTCCCGAGGGGCCCCAGCATTTT. It encodes CASVPGQGPEGPQHF.

The V and J genes are TRBV4-2 and TRBJ2-5; D not resolved. The assigned J gene may be wrong: the sequence end matches TRBJ2-7 better. This CDR3 contains 16 residues. Germline V gene sequence: CDR1 LGHNA, CDR2 YNFKEQ. The CDR3 DNA is TGTGCCAGCAGCCAAGGACTTTCGAGCGAGGCTCACGAGCAGTACTTC. It codes for CASSQGLSSEAHEQYF.

The J gene is TRBJ2-3, the V gene TRBV6-1, with 12 bases that match TRBD2. Germline-derived CDR1 and CDR2 are MNHNS and SASEGT. J was trimmed by 7 bases and V by 5 bases; bases with no gene match: 10. The CDR3 spans 16 residues. CDR3 sequence reads: CASSPRTSGATNTQYF. CDR3 DNA sequence: TGTGCCAGCAGTCCCCGGACTAGCGGGGCTACGAATACGCAGTATTTT.

A few counts support this clonotype. One end of the junction varies from germline; a read error may be responsible. The chain has TRBV4-2 and TRBJ2-7, with 9 bases identical to TRBD2. The CDR3 length is 15 residues. Germline lookup yields CDR1 LGHNA and CDR2 YNFKEQ. CDR3 in DNA: TGTGCCAGCCGCCAAGAACTAGCGGGCTCCTACGAGCAGTACTTC. This codes for CASRQELAGSYEQYF.

V usage is TRBV27 and J usage is TRBJ2-7, with 7 nucleotides matching TRBD1. The CDR3 has 13 amino acids. From germline, CDR1 is MNHEY and CDR2 SMNVEV (reference sequence). Losses at the gene ends were 0 bases for V and 5 bases for J; bases not matched to a gene: 1. For the CDR3, the DNA is TGTGCCAGCAGTTTATCGACAGGGAACGAGCAGTACTTC. Translated: CASSLSTGNEQYF.

This clonotype was detected a few times. V gene TRBV4-1 combines with J gene TRBJ2-3; 8 nucleotides line up with TRBD1. Germline CDR1 is MGHRA and CDR2 is YSYEKL. The CDR3 contains 16 residues. Trimming cost V 4 bases and J 4 bases; bases outside gene matches: 10. CDR3: CASSRGQGEGPDTQYF. The DNA for the CDR3 is TGCGCCAGCAGCCGAGGACAGGGTGAAGGGCCAGATACGCAGTATTTT.

This chain links TRBV15 with TRBJ2-6; 8 nucleotides match TRBD1. The CDR3 contains 18 residues. V gave up 4 bases and J gave up 0 bases; unmatched junction bases: 8. The germline V gene encodes CDR1 LNHNV and CDR2 YYDKDF (reference sequence). CDR3 bases: TGTGCCACCAGCAAACCGGGACAGGATATCTCTGGGGCCAACGTCCTGACTTTC. This translates into CATSKPGQDISGANVLTF.

CDR3 in DNA: TGTGCCAGCAGCCAAGGACGATTAACTAATGAAAAACTGTTTTTT. The encoded protein is CASSQGRLTNEKLFF. The V call is TRBV3-1, the J call TRBJ1-4; D is undetermined. Trimming took off 1 base at V and 1 base at J, with 7 bases between the two ends. The CDR3 length is 15 residues. Germline CDR1 is LGHDT and CDR2 is YNNKEL (reference sequence).

There are a few counts of this clonotype. The rearrangement uses TRBV7-9 and TRBJ1-5; 8 nucleotides match TRBD1. The germline gives CDR1 SEHNR, CDR2 FQNEAQ (reference sequence). This CDR3 spans 15 amino acids. V trimming: 3 bases; J trimming: 5 bases; junction bases outside the gene matches: 6. For the CDR3, the DNA is TGTGCCAGCAGCTTTAGACAGGGGAGACATCAGCCCCAGCATTTT. As protein: CASSFRQGRHQPQHF. The full variable domain, completed using reference TRBV7-9 and TRBJ1-5, is DTGVSQNPRHKITKRGQNVTFRCDPISEHNRLYWYRQTLGQGPEFLTYFQNEAQLEKSRLLSDRFSAERPKGSFSTLEIQRTEQGDSAMYLCASSFRQGRHQPQHFGDGTRLSIL.

V usage is TRBV3-1 and J usage is TRBJ2-7, with TRBD1 matching 8 bases. This CDR3 comprises 14 residues. Germline V CDR1 and CDR2: LGHDT, YNNKEL (reference sequence). The V gene end was trimmed by 6 bases and the J gene end by 2 bases; junction bases not matched to a gene: 6. CDR3 bases: TGTGCCAGCAGACAGACAGGGGTGCCCTACGAGCAGTACTTC. This encodes CASRQTGVPYEQYF.

The chain employs TRBV12-3 or TRBV12-4 and TRBJ2-5, with D possibly being TRBD2 (5 bases). The CDR3 contains 14 residues. The V end lost 5 bases, the J end lost 4 bases, and 14 bases lay between the germline ends. CDR3 sequence (DNA): TGTGCCAGCAGTAGCCGGGGAGAACGAGAGACCCAGTACTTC. Amino acid sequence: CASSSRGERETQYF.

This clonotype was seen repeatedly, ten times or more. The CDR3 nucleotides read TGTGCCAGCAGCTTACCTAGCTCCGAGCAGTACTTC. Amino acids: CASSLPSSEQYF. V usage is TRBV7-9 and J usage is TRBJ2-7; tentatively, D is TRBD2 (5 bases). V was clipped by 2 bases and J by 6 bases, with 8 bases between them. CDR1 is SEHNR, CDR2 FQNEAQ, per germline (reference sequence). There are 12 residues in the CDR3.

This clonotype occurred many times. V usage is TRBV6-1 and J usage is TRBJ2-7; D gene ambiguous. CDR1 is MNHNS and CDR2 is SASEGT in the germline V gene. This CDR3 has 10 residues. The ends were cut back, 6 bases at V and 4 bases at J, with 4 bases in the middle. CDR3 sequence: CASRNYEQYF. The CDR3 DNA follows: TGTGCCAGCAGGAATTACGAGCAGTACTTC.

The chain couples TRBV24-1 to TRBJ2-7, with 12 bases lining up with TRBD2. This CDR3 region has 14 residues. The ends lost 9 bases at V and 5 bases at J; junction bases unmatched: 7. CDR1 is KGHDR and CDR2 is SFDVKD in the germline V gene. DNA of the CDR3: TGTGCCACCGCAGCTCGACTAGCGGGAGACGAGCAGTACTTC. Translating it yields CATAARLAGDEQYF.

This clonotype has only a few counts. V gene TRBV10-3 combines with J gene TRBJ1-2; D unclear. Trimming shortened V by 2 bases and J by 4 bases, and 8 bases separated the two germline ends. Germline lookup yields CDR1 ENHRY and CDR2 SYGVKD. The CDR3 is 13 residues long. CDR3 protein: CAISEGLLYGYTF. The DNA of the CDR3 is TGTGCCATCAGTGAGGGGCTGCTCTATGGCTACACCTTC.

The chain is built from TRBV7-8 and TRBJ2-6, with TRBD1 as a possible D gene (5 bases). This CDR3 region has 18 residues. Germline CDR1 reads SGHVS; CDR2 reads FQNEAQ. V was trimmed by 3 bases and J by 0 bases, leaving 15 bases between them. The CDR3 spells CASSLPSGHNSGANVLTF. The CDR3 nucleotides are TGTGCCAGCAGCTTGCCCTCTGGACACAACTCTGGGGCCAACGTCCTGACTTTC.

This clonotype was counted ten times or more. The CDR3 DNA is TGCGCCAGCAGCTTCGGGACAGGGAGCTCCTACAATGAGCAGTTCTTC. It translates to CASSFGTGSSYNEQFF. The chain recombines TRBV5-1 with TRBJ2-1; 9 bases align to TRBD1. This CDR3 contains 16 residues. V lost 2 bases and J lost 0; bases outside the gene matches: 3. The germline V gene encodes CDR1 SGHRS and CDR2 YFSETQ.

The chain has TRBV11-2 and TRBJ1-2, with a weak D call TRBD1 (6 bases). V was shortened by 6 bases and J by 6 bases, with 14 bases between the two germline ends. CDR3 length: 13 amino acids. CDR1 SGHAT and CDR2 FQNNGV come from the germline V gene. This CDR3 reads CASRTTGIHGYTF. CDR3 DNA: TGTGCCAGCAGAACAACAGGGATCCATGGCTACACCTTC.

The J gene is TRBJ2-7, the V gene TRBV18; 7 bases fit TRBD2. The end of the DNA is better explained by TRBJ2-5, so the J call may be wrong. From germline, CDR1 is KGHSH and CDR2 LQKENI. CDR3 size: 15 residues. CDR3 amino acids: CASSPPAGLEGTQYF. As DNA, the CDR3 is TGTGCCAGCTCACCACCTGCCGGACTAGAGGGGACCCAGTACTTC.

This rearrangement joins TRBV2 to TRBJ1-4, with D possibly being TRBD1 (6 bases). V shed 5 bases and J shed 8 bases, with 15 bases lying between them. There are 14 residues in the CDR3. Germline CDR1 is SNHLY and CDR2 is FYNNEI. The CDR3 is CASSQSGAIEKLFF. The CDR3 DNA reads TGTGCCAGCAGTCAATCAGGGGCGATAGAAAAACTGTTTTTT.

This clonotype occurred a few times. The chain combines TRBV7-2 with TRBJ1-2; maybe TRBD1 (5 bases). The length of the CDR3 is 14 residues. The germline V gene has CDR1 SGHTA and CDR2 FQGNSA. Between the trimmed V and J ends, which lost 3 bases and 2 bases, there was a span of 10 bases. The CDR3 sequence is CASSLGDANYGYTF. In DNA form, the CDR3 reads TGTGCCAGCAGCTTGGGGGACGCCAACTATGGCTACACCTTC. Using reference TRBV7-2 and TRBJ1-2 for the parts outside the CDR3, the full variable domain is GAGVSQSPSNKVTEKGKDVELRCDPISGHTALYWYRQSLGQGLEFLIYFQGNSAPDKSGLPSDRFSAERTGGSVSTLTIQRTQQEDSAVYLCASSLGDANYGYTFGSGTRLTVV.

The V and J genes are TRBV7-2 and TRBJ1-2, with D perhaps TRBD1 (5 bases). V lost 5 bases and J lost 4, with 17 bases in between. The CDR3 totals 15 residues. The germline V gene encodes CDR1 SGHTA and CDR2 FQGNSA. In nucleotides, the CDR3 is TGTGCCAGCAGCGAACGGGACGGATCCTCCTATGGCTACACCTTC. This gives the protein CASSERDGSSYGYTF.

This clonotype was seen repeatedly, ten times or more. The chain is built from TRBV4-2 and TRBJ1-6; D is possibly TRBD1 (5 bases). Trimming left V 10 bases short and J 7 bases short, with 23 bases between. The length of the CDR3 is 16 residues. CDR1 LGHNA and CDR2 YNFKEQ come from the germline V gene. CDR3 sequence reads: CATSTFATETNSPLHF. As DNA, the CDR3 is TGTGCCACCTCTACCTTTGCGACAGAGACCAATTCACCCCTCCACTTT.

This clonotype was recorded many times. This sequence joins TRBV12-3 or TRBV12-4 and TRBJ2-7; the D gene could be TRBD1 or TRBD2 (5 bases each). Trimming pared 0 bases from V and 1 base from J, leaving 7 bases between. The CDR3 is made up of 14 amino acids. The CDR3 DNA follows: TGTGCCAGCAGTTTAGCGGGGGAGTCCTACGAGCAGTACTTC. As protein: CASSLAGESYEQYF.

The CDR3 nucleotides are TGTGCCAGCAGCCCCGCCGGAGGCGGGGCAGACGAGCAGTACTTC. This codes for CASSPAGGGADEQYF. V is TRBV7-3 and J is TRBJ2-7; D is possibly TRBD2 (6 bases). Germline V lookup: CDR1 SGHTA, CDR2 FQGTGA. V lost 5 bases and J lost 5, with 19 bases in between. The CDR3 has 15 residues.

The J gene is TRBJ1-2, the V gene TRBV9; D is perhaps TRBD1 (5 bases). V lost 4 bases to trimming and J lost 8 bases, with 18 bases between them. Germline CDR1 reads SGDLS; CDR2 reads YYNGEE. CDR3 length: 14 residues. This CDR3 is CASSPGTVDLGYTF. In nucleotides, the CDR3 is TGTGCCAGCAGCCCCGGGACGGTCGATTTAGGCTACACCTTC.

V and J are TRBV10-2 and TRBJ2-3; the match to TRBD2 covers 8 bases. The CDR3 is made up of 15 amino acids. Germline CDR1 and CDR2: WSHSY and SAAADI. Trimming removed 8 bases from V and 0 bases from J; junction bases left unmatched: 7. CDR3 protein: CASLGLGVSTDTQYF. In nucleotides, the CDR3 is TGCGCCAGCCTGGGACTAGGAGTAAGCACAGATACGCAGTATTTT.

J is TRBJ1-5 and V is TRBV6-5, with D possibly matching TRBD1 (6 bases). This CDR3 contains 15 residues. The germline V gene encodes CDR1 MNHEY and CDR2 SVGAGI. V was cut by 6 bases and J by 4 bases, with 16 bases left in between. This CDR3 is CASSHKGGWNQPQHF. The CDR3 DNA is TGTGCCAGCAGCCACAAGGGGGGATGGAATCAGCCCCAGCATTTT.

A remark on this clonotype: A read error may account for a junction end that differs from germline. The chain carries TRBV5-4 and TRBJ1-2; 7 bases are shared with TRBD1. Germline lookup yields CDR1 SGHNT and CDR2 YYREEE (reference sequence). The CDR3 has 13 residues. This CDR3 is CASSKQGHYGHTF. CDR3 coding DNA: TGTGCCAGCAGCAAACAGGGGCACTATGGCCACACCTTC.